Detailed here is one TCR beta chain. Sequencing was performed with immunoSEQ multiplex PCR; in TCRdb, only in-frame clones are kept and a portion is missing. The data show tens of thousands of clones, with about 74% seen just once and approximately 4.5% held by the top ten. The CDR3 sequence is 16 residues long. V shed 3 bases, J shed 6 bases, and the junction held 8 bases outside the gene matches. Looked up from germline, CDR1 is MGHRA and CDR2 is YSYEKL. These data belong to a study of T cells in tumors after PD-1 blockade. Study-level information: Blood samples averaged around 100,000 templates (range about 22,000-260,000) and approximately 35,000 unique clonotypes.

The source material was PBMCs, sampled after anti-PD-1 treatment. The chain recombines TRBV4-1 with TRBJ1-6; 7 nucleotides line up with TRBD1. This clonotype was obtained from a human donor with basal cell carcinoma. The CDR3 protein is CASSQAGTVLNSPLHF. CDR3 sequence (DNA): TGCGCCAGCAGCCAGGCCGGGACAGTACTTAATTCACCCCTCCACTTT.